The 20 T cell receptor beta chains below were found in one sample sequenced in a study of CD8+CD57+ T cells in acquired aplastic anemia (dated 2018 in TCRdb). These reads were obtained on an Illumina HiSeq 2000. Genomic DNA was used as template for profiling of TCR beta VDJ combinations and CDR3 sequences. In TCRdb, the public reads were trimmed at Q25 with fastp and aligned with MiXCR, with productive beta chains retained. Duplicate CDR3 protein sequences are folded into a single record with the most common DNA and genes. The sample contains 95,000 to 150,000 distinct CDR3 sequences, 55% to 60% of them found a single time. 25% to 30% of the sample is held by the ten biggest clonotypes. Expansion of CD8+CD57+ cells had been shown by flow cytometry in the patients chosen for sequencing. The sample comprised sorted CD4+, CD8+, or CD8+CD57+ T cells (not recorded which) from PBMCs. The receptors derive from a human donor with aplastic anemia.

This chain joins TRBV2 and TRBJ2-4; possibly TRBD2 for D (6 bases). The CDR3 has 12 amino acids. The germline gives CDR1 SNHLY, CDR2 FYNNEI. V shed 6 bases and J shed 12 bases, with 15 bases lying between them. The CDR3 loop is CASRGRMDTQYF. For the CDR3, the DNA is TGTGCCAGCAGGGGGAGGATGGACACTCAGTACTTC.

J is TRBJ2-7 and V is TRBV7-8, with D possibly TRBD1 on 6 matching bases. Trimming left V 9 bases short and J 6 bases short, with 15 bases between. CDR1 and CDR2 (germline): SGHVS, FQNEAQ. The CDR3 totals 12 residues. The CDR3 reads CASGDIGREQYF. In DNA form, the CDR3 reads TGTGCCAGTGGGGACATCGGTCGCGAGCAGTACTTC.

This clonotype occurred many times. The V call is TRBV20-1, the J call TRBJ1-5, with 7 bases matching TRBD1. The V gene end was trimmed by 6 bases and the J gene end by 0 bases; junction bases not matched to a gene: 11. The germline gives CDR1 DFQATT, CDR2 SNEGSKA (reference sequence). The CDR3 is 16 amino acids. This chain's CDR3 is CSALRGGWDSNQPQHF. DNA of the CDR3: TGCAGTGCCCTGAGAGGGGGCTGGGATAGCAATCAGCCCCAGCATTTT.

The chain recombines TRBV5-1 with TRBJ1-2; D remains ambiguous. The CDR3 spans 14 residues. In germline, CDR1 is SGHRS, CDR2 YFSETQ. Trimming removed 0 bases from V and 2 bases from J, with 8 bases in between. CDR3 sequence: CASSLVAVNYGYTF. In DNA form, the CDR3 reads TGCGCCAGCAGCTTGGTGGCAGTCAACTATGGCTACACCTTC.

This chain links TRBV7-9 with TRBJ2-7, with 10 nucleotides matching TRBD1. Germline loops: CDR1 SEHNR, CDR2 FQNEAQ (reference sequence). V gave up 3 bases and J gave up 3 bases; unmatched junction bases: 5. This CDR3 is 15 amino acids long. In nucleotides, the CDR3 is TGTGCCAGCAGCTTCGGGACAGGGGCTTTCTACGAGCAGTACTTC. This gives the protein CASSFGTGAFYEQYF.

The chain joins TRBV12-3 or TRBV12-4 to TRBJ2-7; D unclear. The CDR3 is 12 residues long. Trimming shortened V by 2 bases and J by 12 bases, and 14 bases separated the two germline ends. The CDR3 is CASSLIGQHWYF. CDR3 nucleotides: TGTGCCAGCAGTTTAATAGGCCAACATTGGTACTTC.

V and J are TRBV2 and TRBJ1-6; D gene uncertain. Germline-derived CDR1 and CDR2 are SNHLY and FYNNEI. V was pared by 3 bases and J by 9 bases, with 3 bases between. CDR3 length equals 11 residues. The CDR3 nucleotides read TGTGCCAGCAGTGACGTTTCACCCCTCCACTTT. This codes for CASSDVSPLHF.

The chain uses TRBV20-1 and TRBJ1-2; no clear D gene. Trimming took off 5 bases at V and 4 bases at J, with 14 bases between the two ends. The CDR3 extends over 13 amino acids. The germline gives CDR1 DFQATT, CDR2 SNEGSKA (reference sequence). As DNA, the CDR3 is TGCAGTGCTGGGCGCGGGGATAGCTATGGCTACACCTTC. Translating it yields CSAGRGDSYGYTF.

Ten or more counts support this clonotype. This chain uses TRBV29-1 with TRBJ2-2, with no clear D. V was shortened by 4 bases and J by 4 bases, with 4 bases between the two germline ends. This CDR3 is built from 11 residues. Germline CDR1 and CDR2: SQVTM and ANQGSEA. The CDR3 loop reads CSVAVTGELFF. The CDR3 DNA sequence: TGCAGCGTTGCCGTCACCGGGGAGCTGTTTTTT.

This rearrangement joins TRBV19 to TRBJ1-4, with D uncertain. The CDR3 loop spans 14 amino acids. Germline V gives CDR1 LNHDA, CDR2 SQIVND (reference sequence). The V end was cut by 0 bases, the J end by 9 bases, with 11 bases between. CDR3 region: CASSIDGEAKKLFF. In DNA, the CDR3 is TGTGCCAGTAGTATAGACGGCGAAGCGAAAAAACTGTTTTTT. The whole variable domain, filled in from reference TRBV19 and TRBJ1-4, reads DGGITQSPKYLFRKEGQNVTLSCEQNLNHDAMYWYRQDPGQGLRLIYYSQIVNDFQKGDIAEGYSVSREKKESFPLTVTSAQKNPTAFYLCASSIDGEAKKLFFGSGTQLSVL.

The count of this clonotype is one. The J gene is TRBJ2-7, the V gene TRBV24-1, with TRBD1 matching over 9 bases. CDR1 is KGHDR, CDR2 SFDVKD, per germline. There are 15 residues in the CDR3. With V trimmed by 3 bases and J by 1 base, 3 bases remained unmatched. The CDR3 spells CATSDPDRGSYEQYF. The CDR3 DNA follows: TGTGCCACCAGTGATCCCGACAGGGGGTCCTACGAGCAGTACTTC.

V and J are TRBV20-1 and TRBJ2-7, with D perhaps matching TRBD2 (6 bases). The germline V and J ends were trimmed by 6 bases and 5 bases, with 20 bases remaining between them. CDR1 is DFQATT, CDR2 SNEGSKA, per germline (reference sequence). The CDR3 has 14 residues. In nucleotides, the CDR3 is TGCAGTGCCCCTACACGGGAGAACAGCCACGAGCAGTACTTC. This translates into CSAPTRENSHEQYF.

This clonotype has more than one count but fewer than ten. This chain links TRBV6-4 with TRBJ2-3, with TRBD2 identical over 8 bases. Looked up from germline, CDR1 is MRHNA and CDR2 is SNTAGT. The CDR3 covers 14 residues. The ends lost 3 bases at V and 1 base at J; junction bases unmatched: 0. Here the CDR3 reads CASSEAGGTDTQYF. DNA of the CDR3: TGTGCCAGCAGTGAAGCGGGGGGCACAGATACGCAGTATTTT.

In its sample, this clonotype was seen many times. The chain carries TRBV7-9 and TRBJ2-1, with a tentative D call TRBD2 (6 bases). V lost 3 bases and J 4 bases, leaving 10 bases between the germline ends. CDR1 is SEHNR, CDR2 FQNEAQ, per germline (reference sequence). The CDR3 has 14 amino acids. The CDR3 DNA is TGTGCCAGCAGCTTGGGAGGAAATTACAATGAGCAGTTCTTC. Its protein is CASSLGGNYNEQFF.

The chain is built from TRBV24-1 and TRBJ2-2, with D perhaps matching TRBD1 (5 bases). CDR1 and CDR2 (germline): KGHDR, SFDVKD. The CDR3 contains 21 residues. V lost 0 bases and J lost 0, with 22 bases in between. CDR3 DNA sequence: TGTGCCACCAGTGATTTGCGCCAGGGTCCCCAGGGCTGTGCGAACACCGGGGAGCTGTTTTTT. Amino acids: CATSDLRQGPQGCANTGELFF.

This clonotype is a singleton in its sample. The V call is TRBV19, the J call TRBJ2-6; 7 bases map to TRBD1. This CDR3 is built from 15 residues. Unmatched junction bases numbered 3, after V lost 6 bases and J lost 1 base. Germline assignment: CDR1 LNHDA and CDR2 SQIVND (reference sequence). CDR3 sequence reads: CASRLTGSGANVLTF. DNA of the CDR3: TGTGCCAGTAGATTGACAGGGTCTGGGGCCAACGTCCTGACTTTC.

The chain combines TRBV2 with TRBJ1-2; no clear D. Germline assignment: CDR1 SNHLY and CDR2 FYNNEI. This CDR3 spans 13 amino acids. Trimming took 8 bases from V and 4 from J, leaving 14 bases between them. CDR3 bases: TGTGCCAGCGAGTTAATGGGAGGCTATGGCTACACCTTC. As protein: CASELMGGYGYTF. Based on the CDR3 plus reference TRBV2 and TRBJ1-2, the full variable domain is EPEVTQTPSHQVTQMGQEVILRCVPISNHLYFYWYRQILGQKVEFLVSFYNNEISEKSEIFDDQFSVERPDGSNFTLKIRSTKLEDSAMYFCASELMGGYGYTFGSGTRLTVV.

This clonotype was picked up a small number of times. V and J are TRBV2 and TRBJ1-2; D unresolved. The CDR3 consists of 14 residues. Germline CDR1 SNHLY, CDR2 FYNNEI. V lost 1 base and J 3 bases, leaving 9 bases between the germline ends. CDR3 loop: CASSEDSRYYGYTF. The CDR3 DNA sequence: TGTGCCAGCAGTGAAGATTCCAGGTACTATGGCTACACCTTC.

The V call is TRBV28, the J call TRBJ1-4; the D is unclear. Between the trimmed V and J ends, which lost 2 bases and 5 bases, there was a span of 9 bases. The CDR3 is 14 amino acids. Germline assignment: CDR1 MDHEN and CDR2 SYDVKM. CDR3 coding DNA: TGTGCCAGCAGTTTACTCGAAGAGAATGAAAAACTGTTTTTT. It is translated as CASSLLEENEKLFF. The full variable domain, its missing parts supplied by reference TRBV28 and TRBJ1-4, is DVKVTQSSRYLVKRTGEKVFLECVQDMDHENMFWYRQDPGLGLRLIYFSYDVKMKEKGDIPEGYSVSREKKERFSLILESASTNQTSMYLCASSLLEENEKLFFGSGTQLSVL.

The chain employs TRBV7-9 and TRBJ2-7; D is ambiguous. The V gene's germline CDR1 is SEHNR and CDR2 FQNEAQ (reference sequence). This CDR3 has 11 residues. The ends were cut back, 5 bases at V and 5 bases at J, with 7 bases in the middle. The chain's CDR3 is CASSPSDEQYF. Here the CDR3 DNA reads TGTGCCAGCAGCCCCTCGGACGAGCAGTACTTC.